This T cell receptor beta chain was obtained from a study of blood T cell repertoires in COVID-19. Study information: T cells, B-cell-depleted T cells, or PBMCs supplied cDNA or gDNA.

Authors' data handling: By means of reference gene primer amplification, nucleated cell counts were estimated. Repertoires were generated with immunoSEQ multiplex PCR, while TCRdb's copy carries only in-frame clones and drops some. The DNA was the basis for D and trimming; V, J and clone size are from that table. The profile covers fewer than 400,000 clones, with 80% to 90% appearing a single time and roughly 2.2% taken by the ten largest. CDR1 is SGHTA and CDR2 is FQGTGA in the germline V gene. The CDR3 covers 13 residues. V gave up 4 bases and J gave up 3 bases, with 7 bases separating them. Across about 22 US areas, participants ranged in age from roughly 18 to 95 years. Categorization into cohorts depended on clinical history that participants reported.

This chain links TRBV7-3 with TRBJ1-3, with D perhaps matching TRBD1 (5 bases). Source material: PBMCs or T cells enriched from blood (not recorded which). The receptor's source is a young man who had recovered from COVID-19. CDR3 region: CASSSRVGNTIYF. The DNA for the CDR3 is TGTGCCAGCAGCTCCAGGGTTGGAAACACCATATATTTT.